The 3 T cell receptor beta chains listed next were all sequenced from one sample in a study of Graves' ophthalmopathy and Graves' hyperthyroidism. Amplification of TCR beta CDR3 regions used RNA transcripts. The first round was an RT-PCR with HTBI primers, and the second round was a multiplex PCR. TCRdb recomputed calls from the multiplex PCR reads with MiXCR, one row per CDR3 protein. The sample consists of under 200,000 distinct CDR3 sequences, approximately 40% of them appearing once. Material: peripheral blood. Every receptor here comes from a woman aged 40 to 50 with Graves' ophthalmopathy.

This chain connects TRBV5-5 to TRBJ1-2; 7 nucleotides match TRBD1. Trimming took 4 bases from V and 2 from J; bases not matched to a gene: 5. Germline loops: CDR1 SGHKS, CDR2 YYEKEE (reference sequence). This CDR3 has 14 residues. In nucleotides, the CDR3 is TGTGCCAGCAGCGCGCCGGGACAGAACTATGGCTACACCTTC. Protein: CASSAPGQNYGYTF.

This clonotype occurred many times. The CDR3 loop reads CASGNHRVSYNEQFF. CDR3 nucleotides: TGTGCCAGCGGCAATCACAGGGTGTCCTACAATGAGCAGTTCTTC. The V call is TRBV6-5, the J call TRBJ2-1; the D gene is possibly TRBD1 (6 bases). The CDR3 runs 15 residues. The V end lost 8 bases, the J end lost 1 base, and 15 bases lay between the germline ends. Looked up from germline, CDR1 is MNHEY and CDR2 is SVGAGI.

The rearrangement joins TRBV2 to TRBJ2-7, with D possibly matching TRBD2 (6 bases). Per the germline V gene, CDR1 is SNHLY and CDR2 is FYNNEI. Deletions cut 5 bases from V and 1 base from J, with 12 bases between. The CDR3 is 14 residues long. CDR3 loop: CASSLFRESYEQYF. CDR3 coding DNA: TGTGCCAGCAGTTTGTTTCGGGAGTCCTACGAGCAGTACTTC. Full variable domain (outside the CDR3, taken from reference TRBV2 and TRBJ2-7): EPEVTQTPSHQVTQMGQEVILRCVPISNHLYFYWYRQILGQKVEFLVSFYNNEISEKSEIFDDQFSVERPDGSNFTLKIRSTKLEDSAMYFCASSLFRESYEQYFGPGTRLTVT.